This T cell receptor beta chain comes out of a study of blood T cell repertoires in COVID-19 (dated by TCRdb to between 2020 and 2021). For context, the study as a whole: Samples from collaborators originated in the United States, Italy and Spain and spanned both the acute and convalescent phases of COVID-19. The prospective study material was composed of cDNA or gDNA derived from T cells, B-cell-depleted T cells, or PBMCs. Deeply sampled blood TCRbeta repertoires from subjects exposed to, actively infected with, or recovered from COVID-19 were included in the dataset. Samples came from the ongoing ImmuneRACE study (first 160 participants) plus 1,254 subjects from 6 global collaborators. Where HLA class I and class II types were available, the types were taken from metadata supplied by the sample provider, not from assay-based typing. A de-identified subject ID, COVID-19 status, age in years and sex were almost always included in the sample metadata. The repertoires were released in a freely available public database meant as a resource for research on the immune response to SARS-CoV-2.

Beyond this particular receptor, the publication reports: How much clinical and demographic metadata was included differed by source and by participant, and the metadata was provided uncurated.

TCRbeta CDR3 regions were amplified from genomic DNA by means of the immunoSEQ Assay, a bias-controlled multiplex PCR. The original methods were these. The number of nucleated cells in each sample was estimated by amplification of reference gene primers within the assay. To quantify the absolute abundance of each unique TCRbeta CDR3 rearrangement, sequence reads were collapsed and filtered. Productive Simpson clonality was computed per sample as the square root of Simpson's diversity index over productive rearrangements. Sourced from immuneACCESS, this table was stored by TCRdb with only in-frame sequences that have V and J called. A share of the clones is absent; for the studies checked, an unresolved V gene accounts for under half, and the remainder has no known explanation. For V, J and clone size, that table is used; D and trimming come from the DNA. The table for this sample lists 400,000 to 450,000 clones; around 91% of them were counted only once. The top ten clones comprise roughly 1.1% of the sample.

Taken from cysteine to phenylalanine, the CDR3 has 15 residues. Only CDR3 DNA remains: 45 bases, in frame from the first base. The germline V gene sets CDR1 to SGHVS and CDR2 to FNYEAQ. V is pared back by 5 bases and J by 7 bases, with 18 bases lying between the germline termini. Participants in the prospective study were enrolled through a virtual design, were aged about 18 to 89 years, and lived in 24 United States geographic areas. To assign participants to cohorts, the prospective study relied on clinical history that participants themselves reported in a screening survey and a study questionnaire. ImmuneRACE Cohort 3 recovered participants were defined by two consecutive negative NP/OP PCR tests, healthcare professional clearance, or symptom resolution. In the prospective study, whole blood, serum and a nasopharyngeal or oropharyngeal swab were collected from each participant by mobile phlebotomists. Participants in the prospective study had the option to provide additional blood draws and questionnaires over a roughly 2-month period. Before DNA extraction, blood samples from the prospective study were shipped at room temperature or frozen.

Points on this clone: This clone's antigen is unknown. No qualities accompany the bases; no much larger clone lies one base away.

This TCR was recovered from a man aged 30 to 39 who had recovered from COVID-19. The sample was PBMCs or T cells enriched from blood (not recorded which). The V gene is TRBV7-6 and the J gene is TRBJ2-1, with TRBD2 perhaps the D gene, on 6 matching bases. This receptor carries the CDR3 CASSTEWGEGNEQFF. The DNA sequence reads TGTGCCAGCAGCACCGAGTGGGGGGAAGGGAATGAGCAGTTCTTC. Outside the CDR3, residues come from the reference TRBV7-6 and TRBJ2-1 proteins, so the full variable domain is: GAGVSQSPRYKVTKRGQDVALRCDPISGHVSLYWYRQALGQGPEFLTYFNYEAQQDKSGLPNDRFSAERPEGSISTLTIQRTEQRDSAMYRCASSTEWGEGNEQFFGPGTRLTVL.